This T cell receptor beta chain is from a study of cytomegalovirus exposure and HLA in healthy donors. The PCR made use of 60 Vbeta and 13 Jbeta primers. The data were produced by immunoSEQ multiplex PCR, yet TCRdb's version contains in-frame clones alone and is incomplete. The table shows approximately 260,000 clones, with almost 85% occurring only once. Germline loops: CDR1 MDHEN, CDR2 SYDVKM. The CDR3 is 16 residues long. The V gene lost 5 bases and the J gene lost 3 bases, with 16 bases spanning the gap. The chain carries TRBV28 and TRBJ2-2; D might be TRBD2 (5 bases). The specimen was PBMCs. This receptor was identified in a woman between 40 and 50 years old in good health and CMV-seropositive. The CDR3 is CASSTFNSDYTGELFF. The CDR3 nucleotides read TGTGCCAGCAGTACGTTCAATAGCGACTACACCGGGGAGCTGTTTTTT.